Here is one T cell receptor beta chain with its context. The authors' processing: Nucleated cell counts were estimated from reference gene primer amplification. Here immunoSEQ multiplex PCR was the method, and the copy in TCRdb shows in-frame clones only, minus some. V, J and clone size were drawn from that table, and D and trimming were deduced from the DNA. The profile shows roughly 68,000 clones, approximately 85% of them singletons. This sample was taken from a study of blood T cell repertoires in COVID-19. Across the whole study: Samples of COVID-19 (acute and convalescent) were obtained from the United States, Italy and Spain.

J gave up 0 bases and V 6 bases, and 4 bases lay outside the gene matches. CDR1 is SQVTM, CDR2 ANQGSEA, per germline. The CDR3 sequence is 14 residues long. Sequencing used peripheral blood. The V and J genes are TRBV29-1 and TRBJ2-3, with 9 bases fitting TRBD1. This clonotype was sampled from a man aged 50-59 years with acute or convalescent COVID-19. The CDR3 DNA reads TGCAGCGTAAAACAGGGGGCAAGCACAGATACGCAGTATTTT. It encodes CSVKQGASTDTQYF.